These T cell receptor beta chains were read from a single sample in a study of read filtering for tumor transcriptome and immune sequencing. TCRdb independently ran MiXCR on the reads; one entry per CDR3 protein. This sample carries approximately 45,000 distinct CDR3 sequences, approximately 19% of them seen once, and the ten largest clones take about 40%. The sequencing sample was made of a population of CD138-negative cells sorted from bone marrow. These receptors originate from a donor at least 40 years old with multiple myeloma. CDR3s include the opening cysteine and the closing phenylalanine or tryptophan. The D gene is left open where the match is weak. The size of a clone is reported for some rows only, either as once, few or many, or as a class for expanded clones.

v_gene	abundance	j_gene	d_gene	CDR3aa	CDR3nt
TRBV3-1	many	TRBJ2-1	-	CASSQDLRNNEQFF	TGTGCCAGCAGCCAAGATTTACGGAACAATGAGCAGTTCTTC
TRBV27	-	TRBJ2-2	-	CASGQGGYTGELFF	TGCGCCAGCGGGCAGGGTGGTTACACCGGGGAGCTGTTTTTT
TRBV7-2	many	TRBJ2-7	TRBD1	CASSPSQGQGSYEQYF	TGTGCCAGCAGCCCAAGCCAGGGACAGGGCTCCTACGAGCAGTACTTC
TRBV5-4	many	TRBJ1-2	TRBD1	CASSLGQGLDGYTF	TGTGCCAGCAGCTTGGGACAGGGGCTAGATGGCTACACCTTC
TRBV6-2/TRBV6-3	-	TRBJ1-1	-	CASSHMGTQGKLNTVAFF	TGTGCCAGCAGTCATATGGGTACACAGGGAAAGTTGAACACTGTAGCTTTCTTT
TRBV7-9	many	TRBJ2-2	-	CASSLAGDTGELFF	TGTGCCAGCAGCTTAGCCGGGGACACCGGGGAGCTGTTTTTT
TRBV4-2	many	TRBJ2-1	-	CASSQDGAGAIDEQFF	TGTGCCAGCAGCCAAGATGGCGCAGGGGCCATCGATGAGCAGTTCTTC
TRBV6-1	many	TRBJ2-7	TRBD2	CASSTSGRANEQYF	TGTGCCAGCAGCACTAGCGGGAGGGCCAACGAGCAGTACTTC
TRBV12-3/TRBV12-4	many	TRBJ2-1	-	CASTLRRHEQFF	TGTGCCAGCACCCTCCGAAGACATGAGCAGTTCTTC
TRBV6-1	many	TRBJ2-7	-	CASSEARAGEDEQYF	TGTGCCAGCAGTGAAGCGAGGGCAGGGGAGGACGAGCAGTACTTC
TRBV14	-	TRBJ2-1	-	CASSRWGYNEQFF	TGTGCCAGCAGCCGGTGGGGTTACAATGAGCAGTTCTTC
TRBV24-1	-	TRBJ2-6	-	CATAAGGGNFGANVLTF	TGTGCCACCGCGGCGGGCGGCGGCAACTTTGGGGCCAACGTCCTGACTTTC
TRBV7-9	many	TRBJ2-1	TRBD1	CASSPGGYNEQFF	TGTGCCAGCAGCCCAGGGGGCTACAATGAGCAGTTCTTC
TRBV19	-	TRBJ2-4	-	CASSPGHLTSTKNIQYF	TGTGCCAGTAGCCCGGGCCACCTCACCAGCACCAAAAACATTCAGTACTTC
TRBV7-9	-	TRBJ2-1	TRBD1	CASSSRDRVYNEQFF	TGTGCCAGCAGCTCCCGGGACAGGGTGTACAATGAGCAGTTCTTC
TRBV6-1	many	TRBJ2-5	-	CASSEVSRPQETQYF	TGTGCCAGCAGTGAAGTGTCCAGGCCGCAAGAGACCCAGTACTTC
TRBV20-1	many	TRBJ2-1	TRBD2	CSARAGGTMDEQFF	TGCAGTGCTAGAGCGGGAGGAACGATGGATGAGCAGTTCTTC
TRBV5-1	many	TRBJ2-1	-	CASSLGQVNEQFF	TGCGCCAGCAGCTTGGGACAAGTCAATGAGCAGTTCTTC
TRBV3-1	-	TRBJ2-6	-	CAGSQDPGFGANVLTF	TGTGCCGGCAGCCAAGATCCTGGTTTCGGGGCCAACGTCCTGACTTTC
TRBV4-1	many	TRBJ2-7	TRBD2	CASSHLSGTYEQYF	TGCGCCAGCAGCCACCTTAGCGGGACCTACGAGCAGTACTTC
TRBV3-1	many	TRBJ2-1	-	CASSQGGGNEQFF	TGTGCCAGCAGCCAGGGAGGGGGAAATGAGCAGTTCTTC
TRBV5-1	many	TRBJ2-2	-	CASSPFSGELFF	TGCGCCAGCAGCCCGTTTTCCGGGGAGCTGTTTTTT
TRBV18	-	TRBJ1-1	TRBD1	CASSPLTGWGTEAFF	TGTGCCAGCTCACCGTTGACAGGGTGGGGGACTGAAGCTTTCTTT
TRBV5-1	-	TRBJ1-5	-	CASSPGNSNQPQHF	TGCGCCAGCAGCCCGGGGAATAGCAATCAGCCCCAGCATTTT
TRBV6-2/TRBV6-3	many	TRBJ2-7	TRBD2	CASNLAGTYEQYF	TGTGCCAGCAACCTAGCGGGGACCTACGAGCAGTACTTC
TRBV12-3/TRBV12-4	many	TRBJ1-1	-	CASSPSSTEAFF	TGTGCCAGCAGTCCAAGCAGCACTGAAGCTTTCTTT
TRBV12-3/TRBV12-4	-	TRBJ1-1	-	CASSLLGARDTEAFF	TGTGCCAGCAGTTTGTTGGGGGCCCGGGACACTGAAGCTTTCTTT
TRBV19	few	TRBJ1-5	-	CASSTDRLNQPQHF	TGTGCCAGTAGTACCGACAGGTTGAATCAGCCCCAGCATTTT
TRBV5-4	few	TRBJ2-3	-	CASSLGSGSTDTQYF	TGTGCCAGCAGCTTGGGCAGCGGTAGCACAGATACGCAGTATTTT
TRBV2	many	TRBJ2-5	-	CASMARNQETQYF	TGTGCCAGCATGGCGCGAAACCAAGAGACCCAGTACTTC
TRBV12-3/TRBV12-4	-	TRBJ2-4	-	CASRTDWENIQYF	TGTGCCAGCAGGACGGACTGGGAAAACATTCAGTACTTC
TRBV3-1	many	TRBJ1-2	-	CASSQGGGFDGYTF	TGTGCCAGCAGCCAAGGGGGGGGGTTCGATGGCTACACCTTC
TRBV20-1	many	TRBJ2-4	TRBD2	CSAETSGKAKNIQYF	TGCAGTGCCGAGACTAGCGGAAAAGCCAAAAACATTCAGTACTTC
TRBV6-2/TRBV6-3	many	TRBJ2-1	TRBD1	CASTNGQGSRAVQFF	TGTGCCAGCACCAACGGACAGGGTTCGAGGGCTGTGCAGTTCTTC
TRBV6-5	many	TRBJ2-5	-	CASSALPVGTQYF	TGTGCCAGCAGTGCCCTTCCGGTAGGGACCCAGTACTTC
TRBV3-1	few	TRBJ2-3	TRBD2	CASSQPSGTSGRLSTDTQYF	TGTGCCAGCAGCCAACCATCCGGGACTAGCGGGAGACTGAGCACAGATACGCAGTATTTT
TRBV9	many	TRBJ2-2	-	CASSVARAADTGELFF	TGTGCCAGCAGCGTAGCTCGGGCAGCGGACACCGGGGAGCTGTTTTTT
TRBV12-5	few	TRBJ1-1	-	CASGLGRRGTEAFF	TGTGCTAGTGGTCTCGGACGCCGCGGCACTGAAGCTTTCTTT
TRBV3-1	many	TRBJ2-7	-	CASSQVFRYSYEQYF	TGTGCCAGCAGCCAAGTGTTCAGATACTCCTACGAGCAGTACTTC
TRBV12-3/TRBV12-4	few	TRBJ2-3	TRBD2	CASSSTSGGRTDTQYF	TGTGCCAGCAGTTCTACCTCAGGCGGGAGGACAGATACGCAGTATTTT
TRBV30	many	TRBJ2-3	-	CAWSTWGGSNTDTQYF	TGTGCCTGGAGTACCTGGGGCGGCAGCAACACAGATACGCAGTATTTT
TRBV28	many	TRBJ1-4	-	CASRPTVGLANEKLFF	TGTGCCAGCAGGCCGACAGTGGGTTTGGCTAATGAAAAACTGTTTTTT
TRBV4-1	many	TRBJ2-5	-	CASSRKEGHIQETQYF	TGCGCCAGCAGCCGAAAGGAAGGACACATCCAAGAGACCCAGTACTTC
TRBV10-3	many	TRBJ2-7	-	CAISEPLVGYEQYF	TGTGCCATCAGTGAGCCTTTAGTGGGCTACGAGCAGTACTTC
TRBV21-1	many	TRBJ1-1	-	CASSNHHPGTGGLNTEAFF	TGTGCCAGCAGCAACCACCACCCCGGGACAGGGGGCTTGAACACTGAAGCTTTCTTT
TRBV5-1	many	TRBJ2-3	-	CASRKGDTQYF	TGCGCCAGCAGAAAAGGTGATACGCAGTATTTT
TRBV3-1	many	TRBJ2-1	TRBD2	CASSRLGGREAVIGQFF	TGTGCCAGCAGCCGCTTGGGAGGTCGGGAGGCAGTAATCGGGCAGTTCTTC
TRBV18	many	TRBJ2-1	-	CASSSTRDNEQFF	TGTGCCAGCTCATCCACGAGGGATAATGAGCAGTTCTTC
TRBV28	many	TRBJ2-4	-	CASSNQGSAKNIQYF	TGTGCCAGCAGTAATCAGGGATCAGCCAAAAACATTCAGTACTTC
TRBV29-1	many	TRBJ2-5	-	CSAYWGWETQYF	TGCAGCGCCTACTGGGGATGGGAGACCCAGTACTTC
TRBV29-1	many	TRBJ2-1	-	CSVESGNEQFF	TGCAGCGTTGAGTCGGGAAATGAGCAGTTCTTC
TRBV4-1	many	TRBJ2-7	TRBD2	CASSQTGTSVYEQYF	TGCGCCAGCAGCCAAACCGGGACTAGCGTCTACGAGCAGTACTTC
TRBV6-5	few	TRBJ2-1	TRBD2	CASRREGRAYNEQFF	TGTGCCAGCAGAAGGGAAGGGAGGGCCTACAATGAGCAGTTCTTC
TRBV6-1	many	TRBJ2-1	-	CASSDWGFDNEQFF	TGTGCCAGCAGTGATTGGGGTTTTGACAATGAGCAGTTCTTC
TRBV14	-	TRBJ2-1	TRBD1	CASSQADRGYNEQFF	TGTGCCAGCAGCCAAGCAGACAGGGGATACAATGAGCAGTTCTTC
TRBV29-1	many	TRBJ2-3	-	CSVPKGSVSTDTQYF	TGCAGCGTCCCAAAGGGTAGTGTGTCGACGGATACGCAGTATTTT
TRBV12-3/TRBV12-4	many	TRBJ2-3	-	CASSPDSTDTQYF	TGTGCCAGCAGTCCGGACAGCACAGATACGCAGTATTTT